This entry describes one T cell receptor (beta chain). What antigen it recognizes has not been identified. Within one base of it there is no much larger clone, and no base qualities were kept. The sample belongs to a study of T cells after posttransplantation cyclophosphamide listed by TCRdb under 2016. About the study as a whole: Using TRB sequencing, the study followed how the T cell repertoire rebuilt after myeloablative bone marrow transplantation with posttransplantation cyclophosphamide given as GVHD prophylaxis. In 3 patients, up to about 3 additional blood samples taken between 2 and 5.2 years after transplant also underwent TRB sequencing, as did pretransplant blood from several patients. Samples from 35 to 45 PTCy-treated patients, along with samples from about 16 of their related bone marrow donors, underwent antigen receptor sequencing. Because TRA and TRB clonality correlated tightly in roughly ten samples, later TCR analyses were limited to TRB. Blood from all 30 or so PTCy patients who had 1-year posttransplant specimens underwent TRB sequencing. Public TRB sequences were compared against a database of over 3,600 sequences linked to responses to pathogens, tumor antigens, self-antigens and alloantigens. Study-wide findings and limitations: The TRB repertoires of T cells infiltrating skin or the GI tract showed only limited overlap with the TRB repertoires found in blood. Donor-recipient similarity was low at 1-2 months but increased during the first year, and donor CD8+ memory clones often dominated later blood repertoires. Across roughly 40 patients, recipient CMV seropositivity and CMV reactivation were highly associated with TRB clonality; PTCy diversity was similar to CNI/methotrexate controls.

Genomic DNA was used for TRB sequencing, which was performed with the immunoSEQ assay at survey resolution or with the hsTCRB kit. Turning to the authors' computational methods: Initial read processing used immunoSEQ software, and repertoire analyses used the LymphoSeq R package. For each TRB dataset, clonality was calculated as 1 minus normalized Shannon entropy, and the Gini coefficient was computed as well. Phenotypes of unsorted samples were inferred by mapping TRB sequences from sorted subsets of the recipient or donor onto unsorted samples of the same recipient. This immuneACCESS table, as held by TCRdb, lists in-frame sequences with V and J called but not all clones. Of the missing ones, under half trace to an unresolved V gene in checked studies; the others have no known cause. V, J and clone size were drawn from that table, and D and trimming were deduced from the DNA. The sample table holds more than 10,000 clones, of which 70% to 90% were seen once. The ten most abundant clones make up 15% of the sample.

The label giving this sample's treatment or condition can be read as: high-dose cyclophosphamide on days +3 and +4 as single-agent GVHD prophylaxis. Patients in the PTCy group got busulfan and fludarabine conditioning, a marrow graft from a related or unrelated donor, and cyclophosphamide on days +3 and +4. PTCy-treated patients came from a prospective multi-institutional clinical trial. Peripheral blood and bone marrow mononuclear cells were isolated by Ficoll-Hypaque density centrifugation and cryopreserved. The CDR1 and CDR2 encoded by the germline V gene (reference sequence) are MNHEY and SMNVEV. The CDR3 covers 16 residues, taking in both the cysteine and the phenylalanine. Just the 48-base CDR3 DNA is kept, in frame starting at base 1. Trimmed from V: 5 bases; trimmed from J: 1 base; junction bases lacking a gene match: 10.

The V gene is TRBV27 and the J gene is TRBJ1-1; a stretch of 7 junction bases matches TRBD1. The sequence came from a female patient aged 50-65 years who received an allogeneic stem cell transplant from a related donor, was CMV-positive, and had no GVHD. Following a transplant, some T lymphocytes may have been derived from the graft donor. Sample: PBMCs, taken roughly 1,800 days after allogeneic stem cell transplant with posttransplant cyclophosphamide. The DNA sequence is TGTGCCAGCAGTACCTTTAGACAGGGAAAGAACACTGAAGCTTTCTTT. The translation is CASSTFRQGKNTEAFF.